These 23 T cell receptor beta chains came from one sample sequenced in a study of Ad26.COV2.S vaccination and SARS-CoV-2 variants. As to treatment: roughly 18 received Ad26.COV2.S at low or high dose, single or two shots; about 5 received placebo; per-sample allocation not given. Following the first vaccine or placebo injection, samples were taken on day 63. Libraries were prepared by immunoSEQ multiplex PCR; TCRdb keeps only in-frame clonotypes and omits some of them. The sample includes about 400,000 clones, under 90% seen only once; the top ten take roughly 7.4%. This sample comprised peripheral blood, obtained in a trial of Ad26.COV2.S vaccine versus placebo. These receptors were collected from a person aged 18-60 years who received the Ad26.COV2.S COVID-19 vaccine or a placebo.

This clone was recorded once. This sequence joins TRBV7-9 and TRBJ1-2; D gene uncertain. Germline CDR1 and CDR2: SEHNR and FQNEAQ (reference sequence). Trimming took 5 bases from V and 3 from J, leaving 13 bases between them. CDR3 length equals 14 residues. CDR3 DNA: TGTGCCAGCAGCCCTAGCAATGTTTACTATGGCTACACCTTC. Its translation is CASSPSNVYYGYTF. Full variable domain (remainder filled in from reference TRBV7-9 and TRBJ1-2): DTGVSQNPRHKITKRGQNVTFRCDPISEHNRLYWYRQTLGQGPEFLTYFQNEAQLEKSRLLSDRFSAERPKGSFSTLEIQRTEQGDSAMYLCASSPSNVYYGYTFGSGTRLTVV.

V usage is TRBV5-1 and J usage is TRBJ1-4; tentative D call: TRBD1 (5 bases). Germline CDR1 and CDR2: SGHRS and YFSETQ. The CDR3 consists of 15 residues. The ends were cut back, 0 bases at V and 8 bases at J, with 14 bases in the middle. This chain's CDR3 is CASSLVGDVGEKLFF. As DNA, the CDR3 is TGCGCCAGCAGCTTGGTTGGGGACGTAGGGGAAAAACTGTTTTTT.

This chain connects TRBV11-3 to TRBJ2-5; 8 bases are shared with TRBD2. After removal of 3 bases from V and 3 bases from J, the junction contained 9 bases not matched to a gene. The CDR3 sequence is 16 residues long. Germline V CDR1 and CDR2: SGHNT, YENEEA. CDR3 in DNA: TGTGCCAGCAGCTTGGGATATGTGCGGGGGGAAGAGACCCAGTACTTC. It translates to CASSLGYVRGEETQYF. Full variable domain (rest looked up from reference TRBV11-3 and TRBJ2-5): EAGVVQSPRYKIIEKKQPVAFWCNPISGHNTLYWYLQNLGQGPELLIRYENEEAVDDSQLPKDRFSAERLKGVDSTLKIQPAELGDSAVYLCASSLGYVRGEETQYFGPGTRLLVL.

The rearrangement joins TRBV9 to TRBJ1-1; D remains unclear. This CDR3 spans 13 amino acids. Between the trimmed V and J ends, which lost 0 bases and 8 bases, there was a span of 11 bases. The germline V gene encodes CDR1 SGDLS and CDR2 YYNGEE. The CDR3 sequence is CASSVDLFREAFF. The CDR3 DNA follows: TGTGCCAGCAGCGTAGATCTCTTTCGGGAAGCTTTCTTT.

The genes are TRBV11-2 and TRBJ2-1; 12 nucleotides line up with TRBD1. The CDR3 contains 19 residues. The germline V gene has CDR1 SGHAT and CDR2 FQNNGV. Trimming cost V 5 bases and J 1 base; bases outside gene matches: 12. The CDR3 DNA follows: TGTGCCAGCAGCCCTCCCCGGGACAGGGGGCTTCGGTCCTACAATGAGCAGTTCTTC. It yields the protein CASSPPRDRGLRSYNEQFF.

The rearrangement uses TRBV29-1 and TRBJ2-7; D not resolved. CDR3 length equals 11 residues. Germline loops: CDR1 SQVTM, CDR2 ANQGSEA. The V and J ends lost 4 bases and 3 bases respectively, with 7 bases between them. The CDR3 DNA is TGCAGCGTTGTCCAGGTCTACGAGCAGTACTTC. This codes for CSVVQVYEQYF.

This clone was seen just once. The DNA for the CDR3 is TGTGCCAGCAGTGACTCCGGGACTAGCTACAATGAGCAGTTCTTC. Its protein product is CASSDSGTSYNEQFF. The V and J genes are TRBV2 and TRBJ2-1; 8 nucleotides align to TRBD2. The CDR3 covers 15 residues. Germline V lookup: CDR1 SNHLY, CDR2 FYNNEI. The V segment lost 3 bases and the J segment 3 bases; nucleotides outside the gene matches: 4.

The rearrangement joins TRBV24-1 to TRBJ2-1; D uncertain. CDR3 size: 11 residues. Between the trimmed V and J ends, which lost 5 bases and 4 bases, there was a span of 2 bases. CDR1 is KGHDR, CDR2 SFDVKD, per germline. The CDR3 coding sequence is TGTGCCACCAGTGGTTACAATGAGCAGTTCTTC. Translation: CATSGYNEQFF.

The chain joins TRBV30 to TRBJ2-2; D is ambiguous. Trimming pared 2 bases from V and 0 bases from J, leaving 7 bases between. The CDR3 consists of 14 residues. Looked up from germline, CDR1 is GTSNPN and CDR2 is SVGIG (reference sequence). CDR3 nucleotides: TGTGCCTGGAGTTCTGCCCCGAACACCGGGGAGCTGTTTTTT. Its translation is CAWSSAPNTGELFF.

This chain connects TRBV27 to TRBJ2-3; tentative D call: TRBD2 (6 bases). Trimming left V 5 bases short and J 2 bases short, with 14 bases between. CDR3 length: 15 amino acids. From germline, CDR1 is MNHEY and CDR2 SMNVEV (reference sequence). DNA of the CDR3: TGTGCCAGCAGTCCCGGAGGGTTTGACACAGATACGCAGTATTTT. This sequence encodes CASSPGGFDTDTQYF.

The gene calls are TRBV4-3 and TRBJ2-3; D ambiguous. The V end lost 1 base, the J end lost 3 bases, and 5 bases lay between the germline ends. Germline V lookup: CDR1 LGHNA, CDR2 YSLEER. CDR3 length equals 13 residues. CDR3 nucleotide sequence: TGCGCCAGCAGCCAAGGATGGACAGATACGCAGTATTTT. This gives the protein CASSQGWTDTQYF.

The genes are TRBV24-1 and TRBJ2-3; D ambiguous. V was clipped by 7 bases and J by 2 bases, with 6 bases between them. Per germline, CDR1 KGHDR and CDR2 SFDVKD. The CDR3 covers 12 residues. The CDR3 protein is CATSLDTDTQYF. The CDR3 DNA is TGTGCCACCAGCCTAGACACAGATACGCAGTATTTT.

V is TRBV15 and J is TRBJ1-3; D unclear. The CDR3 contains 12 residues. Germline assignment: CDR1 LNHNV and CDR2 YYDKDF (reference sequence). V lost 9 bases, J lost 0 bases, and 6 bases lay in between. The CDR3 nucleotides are TGTGCCACAACAGACTCTGGAAACACCATATATTTT. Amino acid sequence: CATTDSGNTIYF.

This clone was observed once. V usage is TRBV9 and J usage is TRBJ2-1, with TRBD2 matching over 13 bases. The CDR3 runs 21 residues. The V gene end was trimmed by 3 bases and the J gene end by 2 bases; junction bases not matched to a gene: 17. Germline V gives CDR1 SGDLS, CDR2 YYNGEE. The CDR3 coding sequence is TGTGCCAGCAGCGGCCCACTAACTAGCGGGAGGGCCAGAGTAGCCTACAATGAGCAGTTCTTC. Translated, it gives CASSGPLTSGRARVAYNEQFF.

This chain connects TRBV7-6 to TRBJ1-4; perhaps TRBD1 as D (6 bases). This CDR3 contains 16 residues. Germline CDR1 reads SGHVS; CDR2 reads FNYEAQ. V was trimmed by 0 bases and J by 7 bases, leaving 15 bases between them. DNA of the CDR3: TGTGCCAGCAGCTTAGCCCCGGGATTAGGGGGTGAAAAACTGTTTTTT. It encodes CASSLAPGLGGEKLFF.

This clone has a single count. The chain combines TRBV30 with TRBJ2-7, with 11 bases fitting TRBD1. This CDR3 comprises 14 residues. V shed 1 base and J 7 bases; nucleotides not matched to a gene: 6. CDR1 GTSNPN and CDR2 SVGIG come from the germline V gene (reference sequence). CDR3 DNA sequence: TGTGCCTGGAGTGGTAGGACAGGGGGCTTGGAGCAGTACTTC. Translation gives CAWSGRTGGLEQYF.

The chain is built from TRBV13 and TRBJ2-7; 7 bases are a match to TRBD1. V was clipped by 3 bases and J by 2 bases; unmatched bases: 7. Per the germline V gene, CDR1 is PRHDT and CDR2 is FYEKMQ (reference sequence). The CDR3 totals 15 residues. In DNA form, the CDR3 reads TGTGCCAGCAGCTTTACAGGGGACACGCCCTACGAGCAGTACTTC. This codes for CASSFTGDTPYEQYF.

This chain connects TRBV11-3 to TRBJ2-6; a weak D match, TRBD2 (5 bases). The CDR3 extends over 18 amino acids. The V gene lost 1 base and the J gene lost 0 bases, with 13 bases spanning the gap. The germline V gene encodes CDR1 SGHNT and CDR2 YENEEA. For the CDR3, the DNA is TGTGCCAGCAGCTTAGGAGGGTCCCACGGCTCTGGGGCCAACGTCCTGACTTTC. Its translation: CASSLGGSHGSGANVLTF.

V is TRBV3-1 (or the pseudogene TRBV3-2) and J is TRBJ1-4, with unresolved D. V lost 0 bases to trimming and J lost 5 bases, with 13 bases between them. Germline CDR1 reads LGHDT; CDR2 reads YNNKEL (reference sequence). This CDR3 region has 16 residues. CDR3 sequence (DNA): TGTGCCAGCAGCCAAGACTTCCCAGGAGGGAATGAAAAACTGTTTTTT. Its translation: CASSQDFPGGNEKLFF.

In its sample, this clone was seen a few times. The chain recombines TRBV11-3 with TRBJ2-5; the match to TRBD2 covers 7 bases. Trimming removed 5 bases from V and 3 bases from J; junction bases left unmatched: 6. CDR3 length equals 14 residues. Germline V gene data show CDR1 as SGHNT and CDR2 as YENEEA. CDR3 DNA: TGTGCCAGCAGCGCGCGGGGGTGGGAAGAGACCCAGTACTTC. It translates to CASSARGWEETQYF.

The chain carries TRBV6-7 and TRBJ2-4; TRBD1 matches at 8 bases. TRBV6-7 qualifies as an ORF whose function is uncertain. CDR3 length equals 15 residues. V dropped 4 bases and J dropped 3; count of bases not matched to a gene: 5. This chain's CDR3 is CASSLTGVFKNIQYF. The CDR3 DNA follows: TGTGCCAGCAGTTTGACAGGGGTGTTCAAAAACATTCAGTACTTC.

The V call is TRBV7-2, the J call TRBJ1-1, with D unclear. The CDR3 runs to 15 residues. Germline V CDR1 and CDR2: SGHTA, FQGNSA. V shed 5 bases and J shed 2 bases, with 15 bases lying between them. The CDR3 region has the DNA TGTGCCAGCAGCGCAGGTCGGGCGGTAAACACTGAAGCTTTCTTT. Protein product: CASSAGRAVNTEAFF.

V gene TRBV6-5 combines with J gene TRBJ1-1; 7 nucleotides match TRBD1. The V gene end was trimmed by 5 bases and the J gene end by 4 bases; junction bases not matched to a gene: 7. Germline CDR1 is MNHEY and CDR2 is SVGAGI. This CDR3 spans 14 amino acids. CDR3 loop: CASSRDRLITEAFF. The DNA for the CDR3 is TGTGCCAGCAGTCGGGACAGATTGATCACTGAAGCTTTCTTT.